This entry lists 18 T cell receptor beta chains sequenced from one sample in a study of T cells in Graves' hyperthyroidism and ophthalmopathy. The TCR beta CDR3 regions underwent amplification using RNA transcripts as the source. During a first-round RT-PCR of the TCR CDR3, the HTBI primer set was used. TCRdb reprocessed the multiplex PCR reads with MiXCR, giving one entry per CDR3 protein. The sample lists approximately 700,000 distinct CDR3 sequences, 15% to 20% seen once, with roughly 8% in the top ten. The sequenced sample was blood. The receptors originated from a man younger than 30 with Graves' hyperthyroidism.

The chain combines TRBV5-5 with TRBJ2-7; maybe TRBD2 (7 bases). CDR1 and CDR2 (germline): SGHKS, YYEKEE (reference sequence). V shed 4 bases and J shed 2 bases, with 16 bases lying between them. The CDR3 is 15 amino acids. The CDR3 region has the DNA TGTGCCAGCAGCCACGGGGGGCGGGGCGCCTACGAGCAGTACTTC. This encodes CASSHGGRGAYEQYF.

There are many counts of this clonotype. The chain combines TRBV7-2 with TRBJ2-6; D not certain. Germline CDR1 SGHTA, CDR2 FQGNSA. The CDR3 is 13 residues long. Trimming shortened V by 4 bases and J by 12 bases, and 13 bases separated the two germline ends. The DNA of the CDR3 is TGTGCCAGCAGCTCTCGAACCCGCCCCGTCCTGACTTTC. Protein: CASSSRTRPVLTF. Supplemented by reference TRBV7-2 and TRBJ2-6, the full variable domain reads GAGVSQSPSNKVTEKGKDVELRCDPISGHTALYWYRQSLGQGLEFLIYFQGNSAPDKSGLPSDRFSAERTGGSVSTLTIQRTQQEDSAVYLCASSSRTRPVLTFGAGSRLTVL.

This clonotype was counted ten times or more. The chain uses TRBV11-2 and TRBJ2-1; D ambiguous. V lost 2 bases and J 9 bases, leaving 23 bases between the germline ends. The CDR3 contains 17 residues. Germline-derived CDR1 and CDR2 are SGHAT and FQNNGV. The CDR3 loop is CASSLNPVSRAASEQFF. The CDR3, as DNA: TGTGCCAGCAGCTTAAACCCCGTCTCACGGGCTGCAAGTGAGCAGTTCTTC.

The sample holds a few counts of this clonotype. A much larger clone differs from this one at a single base, so this may be a read error. The chain joins TRBV28 to TRBJ1-1, with unresolved D. Germline lookup yields CDR1 MDHEN and CDR2 SYDVKM. The CDR3 runs to 16 residues. CDR3 loop: CAGSPSGGWSVTEAFF. Here the CDR3 DNA reads TGTGCCGGCAGTCCTTCGGGAGGGTGGTCGGTCACTGAAGCTTTCTTT.

Remarks on this clonotype: One junction end disagrees with the germline gene, perhaps due to a read error. The chain is built from TRBV4-1 and TRBJ1-5; D is uncertain. Germline V lookup: CDR1 MGHRA, CDR2 YSYEKL. CDR3 length: 16 amino acids. The CDR3 DNA is TGTGCCAGCAGCCAAGTGTCGGCAGACATCATAGGGCCCCAGCATTTT. Amino acid sequence: CASSQVSADIIGPQHF.

V gene TRBV20-1 combines with J gene TRBJ2-7; TRBD2 aligns across 9 bases. Trimming removed 5 bases from V and 2 bases from J; junction bases left unmatched: 7. The CDR3 is 14 residues long. Germline V gene lookup returns CDR1 DFQATT and CDR2 SNEGSKA (reference sequence). CDR3 bases: TGCAGTGCTCTCTGGACTAGCGATACCTACGAGCAGTACTTC. Translation gives CSALWTSDTYEQYF.

The chain joins TRBV19 to TRBJ2-2; 8 nucleotides line up with TRBD1. Germline CDR1 LNHDA, CDR2 SQIVND (reference sequence). V shed 4 bases and J 5 bases; nucleotides not matched to a gene: 3. This CDR3 comprises 14 residues. The CDR3 nucleotides are TGTGCCAGTAGTAGCAGGGGGCCTACCGGGGAGCTGTTTTTT. Translating it yields CASSSRGPTGELFF.

This clonotype was counted a few times. J is TRBJ2-3 and V is TRBV18; D unresolved. From germline, CDR1 is KGHSH and CDR2 LQKENI. This CDR3 has 13 residues. The V and J ends lost 3 bases and 5 bases respectively, with 9 bases between them. Here the CDR3 DNA reads TGTGCCAGCTCACCCCGGACGGGAGATACGCAGTATTTT. It specifies CASSPRTGDTQYF.

The chain combines TRBV29-1 with TRBJ1-2; TRBD1 agrees at 9 bases. V shed 6 bases, J shed 2 bases, and the junction held 4 bases outside the gene matches. Germline loops: CDR1 SQVTM, CDR2 ANQGSEA. This CDR3 region has 13 residues. Written as DNA, the CDR3 is TGCAGCGTCGGGGGACAGGGCAACTATGGCTACACCTTC. Its translation: CSVGGQGNYGYTF.

This clonotype was detected ten times or more. This chain joins TRBV6-1 and TRBJ2-3; D may match TRBD1 or TRBD2 (6 bases each). V lost 7 bases and J 0 bases, leaving 11 bases between the germline ends. The CDR3 sequence is 14 residues long. Germline values: CDR1 MNHNS, CDR2 SASEGT. CDR3: CASKGGTSTDTQYF. In DNA, the CDR3 is TGTGCCAGCAAGGGCGGGACAAGCACAGATACGCAGTATTTT.

This rearrangement joins TRBV28 to TRBJ2-7; no clear D. CDR1 is MDHEN, CDR2 SYDVKM, per germline. The CDR3 consists of 12 residues. Trimming stripped 5 bases from V and 0 bases from J, with 5 bases between. CDR3 protein: CASSRRSYEQYF. The CDR3 coding sequence is TGTGCCAGCAGTCGACGCTCCTACGAGCAGTACTTC.

The chain links TRBV3-1 to TRBJ2-2, with TRBD2 identical over 8 bases. Germline CDR1 and CDR2: LGHDT and YNNKEL (reference sequence). There are 15 residues in the CDR3. Germline trimming cut 8 bases from V and 4 bases from J; bases unmatched to any gene: 9. The CDR3 is CASGRTSGFTGELFF. CDR3 nucleotides: TGTGCCAGCGGGAGAACTAGCGGCTTCACCGGGGAGCTGTTTTTT.

The rearrangement uses TRBV7-2 and TRBJ1-2; TRBD1 matches at 8 bases. The CDR3 is made up of 15 amino acids. The V and J ends lost 1 base and 8 bases, in that order; junction bases with no gene match: 9. In germline, CDR1 is SGHTA, CDR2 FQGNSA. CDR3 sequence reads: CASSLESAGGRGYTF. Written as DNA, the CDR3 is TGTGCCAGCAGCTTAGAATCGGCAGGGGGCCGGGGCTACACCTTC.

Many counts were recorded for this clonotype. This chain uses TRBV7-2 with TRBJ2-3; maybe TRBD2 (5 bases). There are 14 residues in the CDR3. V lost 6 bases and J 3 bases, leaving 13 bases between the germline ends. Germline-derived CDR1 and CDR2 are SGHTA and FQGNSA. CDR3 loop: CASSPSSLTDTQYF. In DNA form, the CDR3 reads TGTGCCAGCAGTCCCTCTAGCCTAACAGATACGCAGTATTTT.

The chain links TRBV9 to TRBJ2-1; D is ambiguous. Germline CDR1 and CDR2: SGDLS and YYNGEE. This CDR3 is built from 12 residues. V dropped 3 bases and J dropped 10 bases, with 11 bases sitting between them. The CDR3 DNA reads TGTGCCAGCAGCGCCCACCCGTGGGAGCAGTTCTTC. It is translated as CASSAHPWEQFF.

This clonotype was recorded at least ten times. This chain uses TRBV2 with TRBJ2-3; 8 bases are a match to TRBD1. The CDR3 sequence is 15 residues long. The V gene end was trimmed by 8 bases and the J gene end by 3 bases; junction bases not matched to a gene: 10. CDR1 is SNHLY, CDR2 FYNNEI, per germline. The CDR3 is CASLPRQGPTDTQYF. The CDR3 bases are TGTGCCAGCCTCCCTCGACAGGGGCCTACAGATACGCAGTATTTT.

The table lists this clonotype with many counts. The chain couples TRBV6-1 to TRBJ1-5; unclear D gene. The CDR3 runs 15 residues. V was shortened by 5 bases and J by 2 bases, with 13 bases between the two germline ends. CDR1 is MNHNS, CDR2 SASEGT, per germline. This chain's CDR3 is CASSYVEAGNQPQHF. The CDR3 region has the DNA TGTGCCAGCAGTTACGTGGAGGCGGGCAATCAGCCCCAGCATTTT.

V and J are TRBV18 and TRBJ1-2, with TRBD1 identical over 8 bases. The V and J ends lost 0 bases and 8 bases, in that order; junction bases with no gene match: 5. Germline V gives CDR1 KGHSH, CDR2 LQKENI. The CDR3 contains 14 residues. CDR3 sequence: CASSPPDREGGYTF. The DNA of the CDR3 is TGTGCCAGCTCACCACCGGACAGGGAAGGCGGCTACACCTTC.